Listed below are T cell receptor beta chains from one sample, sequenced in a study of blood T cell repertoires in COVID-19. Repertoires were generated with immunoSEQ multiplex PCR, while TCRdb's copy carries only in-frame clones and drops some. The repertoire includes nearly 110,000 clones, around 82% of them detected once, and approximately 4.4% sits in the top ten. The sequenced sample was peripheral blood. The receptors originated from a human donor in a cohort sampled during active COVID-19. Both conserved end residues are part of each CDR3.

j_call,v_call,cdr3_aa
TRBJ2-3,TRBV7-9,CASSRAASSGRSGDTQYF
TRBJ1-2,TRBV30,CAWSVVRNYGYTF
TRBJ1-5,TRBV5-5,CASSLTQGSGPQHF
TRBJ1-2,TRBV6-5,CASSSPTGIGNGYTF
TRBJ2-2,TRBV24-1,CATSDLGTVNTGELFF
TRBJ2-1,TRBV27,CASSAGLANYNEQFF
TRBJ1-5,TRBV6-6,CASRRGEGNQPQHF
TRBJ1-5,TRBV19,CASSPTGTGYQPQHF
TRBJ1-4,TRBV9,CASSAGQPNEKLFF
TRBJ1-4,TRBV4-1,CASSQEGGTGAGKLFF
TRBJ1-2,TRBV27,CASSLNPVYYGYTF
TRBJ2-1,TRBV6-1,CASSVPKLAGAYNEQFF
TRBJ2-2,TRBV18,CASSQGGLAYTGELFF
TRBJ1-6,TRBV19,CASSIQGQNSPLHF
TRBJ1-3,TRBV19,CASSPGTGIGNPGNTIYF
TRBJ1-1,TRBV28,CASSLAGAKAFF
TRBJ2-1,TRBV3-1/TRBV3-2,CASSQVPGNEQFF
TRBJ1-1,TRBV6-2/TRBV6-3,CASSYELGGYTEAFF
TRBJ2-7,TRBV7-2,CASSRQRGKDYEQYF
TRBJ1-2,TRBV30,CAWSLGHSNYGYTF
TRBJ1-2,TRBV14,CASSPLDYGYTF
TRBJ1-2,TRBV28,CASSLQGYGYTF
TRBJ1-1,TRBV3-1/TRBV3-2,CASSQDLDRRAFF
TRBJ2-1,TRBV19,CATTEDRANEQFF
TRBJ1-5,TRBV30,CAWSVGQGNQPQHF
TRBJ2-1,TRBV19,CASSMRLAGPYNEQFF
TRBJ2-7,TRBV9,CASSVGSGGLSSYEQYF
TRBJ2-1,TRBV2,CASSNIGTGGRYEQFF